Listed below are T cell receptor beta chains from one sample, sequenced in a study of T cell responses to AZD1222 COVID-19 vaccine. Method: immunoSEQ multiplex PCR; TCRdb's copy keeps in-frame clones and lacks some. The sample contains 150,000 or so clones, 91% of which appear only once. Sequencing used peripheral blood, obtained 28 days after the second AZD1222 dose. The receptors were gathered from an adult who received the AZD1222 COVID-19 vaccine. Each CDR3 is given with its conserved first and last residue. A D gene is named only where the DNA matches it firmly. For some rows the clone size is stated as once, few or many, or as a class when expanded; others skip it.

TGCGCCAGCAGCCTCCGGTGGACTAATGAAAAACTGTTTTTT | CASSLRWTNEKLFF | . | TRBJ1-4 | . | TRBV4-1
TGTGCCAGCAGTTTCTCGACAGGGGGCGGTCAGCCCCAGCATTTT | CASSFSTGGGQPQHF | TRBD1 | TRBJ1-5 | once | TRBV27
TGTGCCAGTAGTATCACCGGACAGGGAACGGGTGAAGCTTTCTTT | CASSITGQGTGEAFF | TRBD1 | TRBJ1-1 | . | TRBV19
TGTGCCAGCAGGAGTGGCGGGACTCGCGATTCACCCCTCCACTTT | CASRSGGTRDSPLHF | . | TRBJ1-6 | . | TRBV3-1/TRBV3-2
TGCAGTGCTAGTCCCGGGGGCGGGCCTCTTAACTATGGCTACACCTTC | CSASPGGGPLNYGYTF | . | TRBJ1-2 | . | TRBV20-1
TGTGCCTGGAGTGTAGTGGGCGGAACGGCCGGTGAGCAGTACTTC | CAWSVVGGTAGEQYF | . | TRBJ2-7 | . | TRBV30
TGCGCCAGCAGCTTTCCGAACACGCTACAAGAGACCCAGTACTTC | CASSFPNTLQETQYF | . | TRBJ2-5 | once | TRBV5-1
TGTGCCACCAGTGACTGGACACAGAACACCGGGGAGCTGTTTTTT | CATSDWTQNTGELFF | . | TRBJ2-2 | . | TRBV24-1
TGTGCCAGCAGCCAGATTTATGGGGCCCCGGGGGCGACCCAGTACTTC | CASSQIYGAPGATQYF | . | TRBJ2-5 | . | TRBV3-1/TRBV3-2
TGTGCCACCAGCAGAGATTTCGGCTCTGGAAACACCATATATTTT | CATSRDFGSGNTIYF | . | TRBJ1-3 | . | TRBV15
TGTGCCAACCAGGGTTCCTATAATTCACCCCTCCACTTT | CANQGSYNSPLHF | . | TRBJ1-6 | . | TRBV6-6
TGTGCCAGCAGCGTAGGGGCAGGTCAGCCCCAGCATTTT | CASSVGAGQPQHF | . | TRBJ1-5 | . | TRBV9
TGTGCCAGCAGCTGGAGGACTAGCGGGAGGGATGAGCAGTTCTTC | CASSWRTSGRDEQFF | TRBD2 | TRBJ2-1 | . | TRBV7-2
TGTGCCAGCAGTTCAACTAGCGGGAGTAACGATGAGCAGTTCTTC | CASSSTSGSNDEQFF | TRBD2 | TRBJ2-1 | once | TRBV6-2/TRBV6-3
TGTGCCAGCAGCTTAGTCGGAGCGGCCGAGCAGTTCTTC | CASSLVGAAEQFF | . | TRBJ2-1 | . | TRBV7-2
TGTGCCAGCTCACCACCAACTGGGTTGGAAGAAAAACTGTTTTTT | CASSPPTGLEEKLFF | . | TRBJ1-4 | . | TRBV18
TGTGCCAGCAGCTTACGTCCGGTCCCAAGCTCCTACAATGAGCAGTTCTTC | CASSLRPVPSSYNEQFF | . | TRBJ2-1 | . | TRBV7-9
TGTGCCAGCAGCTTGGTAGCAGGGGGCGATCTGATGAACACTGAAGCTTTCTTT | CASSLVAGGDLMNTEAFF | TRBD1 | TRBJ1-1 | . | TRBV5-6